This passage covers 12 T cell receptor beta chains from one sample sequenced in a study of vaccination and CD4 T cells after COVID-19. Described treatment: roughly nine-day PBMC culture with coronavirus spike peptide pools or control peptides (ViraFEST assay). These receptors are not linked to any known antigen. The Oncomine TCR Beta short-read assay sequenced DNA from cultured CD4+ T cells. TCRdb called the PCR reads again in MiXCR, with one record for every CDR3 protein. The table lists fewer than 7,000 distinct CDR3 sequences, about 70% of them singletons, with approximately 45% in the top ten. Sequenced material: CD4+ T cells from blood, cultured in vitro. The receptors originated from a human donor who had recovered from COVID-19.

The chain combines TRBV7-9 with TRBJ1-6; weak D call: TRBD1 (6 bases). The germline V and J ends were trimmed by 5 bases and 8 bases, with 13 bases remaining between them. Germline CDR1 and CDR2: SEHNR and FQNEAQ (reference sequence). This CDR3 region has 14 residues. The CDR3 coding sequence is TGTGCCAGCAGCCCCACGACAGGCCATTCACCCCTCCACTTT. As protein: CASSPTTGHSPLHF.

This chain links TRBV11-1 with TRBJ2-7; the D call may be TRBD1 or TRBD2 (5 bases each). V dropped 5 bases and J dropped 3 bases, with 14 bases sitting between them. The CDR3 sequence is 14 residues long. The V gene's germline CDR1 is SGHAT and CDR2 FQDESV (reference sequence). CDR3 nucleotide sequence: TGTGCCAGCAGCGGACGACGGGGCATCTACGAGCAGTACTTC. This gives the protein CASSGRRGIYEQYF.

The chain recombines TRBV7-8 with TRBJ2-7; 7 nucleotides align to TRBD1. The V segment lost 1 base and the J segment 3 bases; nucleotides outside the gene matches: 9. Germline CDR1 is SGHVS and CDR2 is FQNEAQ. The CDR3 extends over 16 amino acids. The CDR3 protein is CASSLGTGDVFYEQYF. The CDR3 bases are TGTGCCAGCAGCTTAGGCACAGGGGATGTGTTCTACGAGCAGTACTTC.

The chain uses TRBV19 and TRBJ1-1; D remains ambiguous. Germline lookup yields CDR1 LNHDA and CDR2 SQIVND (reference sequence). CDR3 length: 14 amino acids. V was cut by 8 bases and J by 3 bases, with 16 bases left in between. For the CDR3, the DNA is TGTGCCAGTTACCGGGCCTCTGGGGACACTGAAGCTTTCTTT. The encoded protein is CASYRASGDTEAFF.

The chain employs TRBV6-1 and TRBJ2-7, with D uncertain. CDR1 is MNHNS and CDR2 is SASEGT in the germline V gene. V was shortened by 4 bases and J by 4 bases, with 11 bases between the two germline ends. The CDR3 has 13 amino acids. CDR3 sequence reads: CASSVASVYEQYF. The CDR3 DNA is TGTGCCAGCAGTGTGGCCAGCGTTTACGAGCAGTACTTC.

The gene calls are TRBV20-1 and TRBJ2-3, with 10 positions matching TRBD2. V gave up 0 bases and J gave up 2 bases; unmatched junction bases: 5. Germline V gene data show CDR1 as DFQATT and CDR2 as SNEGSKA (reference sequence). The CDR3 covers 16 residues. CDR3 amino acids: CSARDHSGRFTDTQYF. As DNA, the CDR3 is TGCAGTGCTAGAGACCATAGCGGGAGGTTCACAGATACGCAGTATTTT.

The chain carries TRBV20-1 and TRBJ2-1, with unresolved D. The V end lost 1 base, the J end lost 0 bases, and 13 bases lay between the germline ends. Germline V gene lookup returns CDR1 DFQATT and CDR2 SNEGSKA (reference sequence). The length of the CDR3 is 16 residues. CDR3 nucleotides: TGCAGTGCTAGAGGGACCCGGGTAGTCTCCTACAATGAGCAGTTCTTC. Protein: CSARGTRVVSYNEQFF.

The V call is TRBV7-2, the J call TRBJ1-1, with 7 positions matching TRBD1. The CDR3 sequence is 15 residues long. Germline CDR1 is SGHTA and CDR2 is FQGNSA. Losses at the gene ends were 4 bases for V and 3 bases for J; bases not matched to a gene: 8. As DNA, the CDR3 is TGTGCCAGCAGCTCTTATTACAGGGGCTACACTGAAGCTTTCTTT. Amino acid sequence: CASSSYYRGYTEAFF. The full variable domain, with the rest looked up from reference TRBV7-2 and TRBJ1-1, is GAGVSQSPSNKVTEKGKDVELRCDPISGHTALYWYRQSLGQGLEFLIYFQGNSAPDKSGLPSDRFSAERTGGSVSTLTIQRTQQEDSAVYLCASSSYYRGYTEAFFGQGTRLTVV.

This clonotype came up a few times. This rearrangement joins TRBV6-1 to TRBJ2-1, with TRBD2 identical over 9 bases. The trim removed 6 bases at V and 8 bases at J, leaving 11 bases unmatched. Germline CDR1 MNHNS, CDR2 SASEGT. This CDR3 has 15 amino acids. In DNA form, the CDR3 reads TGTGCCAGCAGAGTTACTAGCGGGTCCGGCGATGAGCAGTTCTTC. Its translation: CASRVTSGSGDEQFF.

This clonotype showed up just a few times. The V call is TRBV20-1, the J call TRBJ1-5, with D possibly TRBD1 on 5 matching bases. Trimming pared 6 bases from V and 9 bases from J, leaving 21 bases between. The CDR3 contains 14 residues. Germline loops: CDR1 DFQATT, CDR2 SNEGSKA (reference sequence). CDR3 DNA: TGCAGTGCCCACCCATGGGGGGGGAATGGGCCCCAGCATTTT. Translating it yields CSAHPWGGNGPQHF.

This clonotype was detected only once. This chain uses TRBV7-9 with TRBJ1-1; tentative D call: TRBD1 (5 bases). Germline V gene sequence: CDR1 SEHNR, CDR2 FQNEAQ (reference sequence). The length of the CDR3 is 14 residues. Trimming removed 5 bases from V and 5 bases from J, with 15 bases in between. CDR3 sequence reads: CASSRGTEETEAFF. CDR3 nucleotides: TGTGCCAGCAGCCGCGGGACCGAAGAAACTGAAGCTTTCTTT. The variable domain in full, with the rest retrieved from reference TRBV7-9 and TRBJ1-1, is DTGVSQNPRHKITKRGQNVTFRCDPISEHNRLYWYRQTLGQGPEFLTYFQNEAQLEKSRLLSDRFSAERPKGSFSTLEIQRTEQGDSAMYLCASSRGTEETEAFFGQGTRLTVV.

The CDR3 region is CASGRVQGVLGNTGELFF. For the CDR3, the DNA is TGTGCCAGCGGAAGGGTACAGGGGGTATTGGGGAACACCGGGGAGCTGTTTTTT. This chain uses TRBV6-1 with TRBJ2-2, with 8 bases that match TRBD1. V lost 8 bases to trimming and J lost 1 base; unmatched junction nucleotides: 15. CDR1 MNHNS and CDR2 SASEGT come from the germline V gene. The CDR3 spans 18 residues.